This TCR beta chain was recovered during a study of cytomegalovirus exposure and HLA in healthy donors. General study findings and limits: Excluded: some indistinguishable V segments such as TRBV6-2 and TRBV6-3.

Trimming removed 6 bases at V and 7 bases at J, with 15 bases between. CDR3 length equals 14 residues. CDR1 is MNHEY and CDR2 is SMNVEV in the germline V gene (reference sequence). With regard to this clone: Its antigen is as yet unknown.

Vbeta (60) and Jbeta (13) primers were used in the PCR. Data came from immunoSEQ multiplex PCR; TCRdb stores just in-frame clones and leaves some out. The sample lists about 190,000 clones; roughly four fifths were seen once. This receptor was taken from a young woman in good health and CMV-seropositive. Material: PBMCs. The J gene is TRBJ1-4, the V gene TRBV27; possible D gene TRBD1, 6 bases. The CDR3 is CASRLQGLGEKLFF. CDR3 nucleotides: TGTGCCAGCAGACTACAGGGATTGGGTGAAAAACTGTTTTTT. The full variable domain, in which reference TRBV27 and TRBJ1-4 provide the parts outside the CDR3, is EAQVTQNPRYLITVTGKKLTVTCSQNMNHEYMSWYRQDPGLGLRQIYYSMNVEVTDKGDVPEGYKVSRKEKRNFPLILESPSPNQTSLYFCASRLQGLGEKLFFGSGTQLSVL.